These 2 T cell receptor beta chains originate from one sample sequenced in a study of T cells and Merkel cell carcinoma outcomes. Measured with immunoSEQ multiplex PCR; TCRdb has only the in-frame clones, and not every one. This table holds about 6,400 clones, over 60% found once. Sequenced: tumor tissue from Merkel cell carcinoma. All receptors come from a human donor with Merkel cell carcinoma. Some clones in this sample may be carry-over from other donors' samples.

CDR3 nucleotides: TGTGCCAGCAGTTACTTGACAGGGGGTTACACCGGGGAGCTGTTTTTT. The encoded protein is CASSYLTGGYTGELFF. The chain employs TRBV6-5 and TRBJ2-2, with 9 bases identical to TRBD1. Germline CDR1 reads MNHEY; CDR2 reads SVGAGI. J lost 3 bases, V lost 1 base, and 3 bases had no gene match. The CDR3 covers 16 residues.

V usage is TRBV19 and J usage is TRBJ2-7; TRBD2 agrees at 7 bases. The CDR3 totals 13 residues. The V and J ends lost 5 bases and 2 bases, in that order; junction bases with no gene match: 3. Germline V gene lookup returns CDR1 LNHDA and CDR2 SQIVND (reference sequence). DNA for the CDR3: TGTGCCAGTAGTTCCCGGGAGGCCTACGAGCAGTACTTC. Its protein product is CASSSREAYEQYF.